The clone carrying this T cell receptor (beta chain) appeared many times. What it binds is unknown. Germline V lookup: CDR1 LGHNA, CDR2 YSLEER. V was trimmed by 0 bases and J by 10 bases, leaving 17 bases between them. This CDR3 has 15 amino acids. TCRdb reprocessed the RT-PCR reads via MiXCR and lists one record per CDR3 protein. The sample comprises roughly 570,000 distinct CDR3 sequences, about an eighth of which are singletons, and around 13% rests with the top ten. The record originates from a study of response to subunit inactivated influenza vaccine. Regarding the study as a whole: That few new T cells are recruited by each seasonal influenza vaccination was the authors' suggestion.

The TCR comes from a man aged 45-65 years who received an inactivated influenza vaccine. This specimen consisted of PBMCs from blood, obtained about 6 weeks after vaccination. This chain connects TRBV4-3 to TRBJ2-3, with a possible D match to TRBD2 (6 bases). The CDR3 DNA is TGCGCCAGCAGCCAAGAAGGGGTCCGCCCGGGGGCGCAGTATTTT. It specifies CASSQEGVRPGAQYF.